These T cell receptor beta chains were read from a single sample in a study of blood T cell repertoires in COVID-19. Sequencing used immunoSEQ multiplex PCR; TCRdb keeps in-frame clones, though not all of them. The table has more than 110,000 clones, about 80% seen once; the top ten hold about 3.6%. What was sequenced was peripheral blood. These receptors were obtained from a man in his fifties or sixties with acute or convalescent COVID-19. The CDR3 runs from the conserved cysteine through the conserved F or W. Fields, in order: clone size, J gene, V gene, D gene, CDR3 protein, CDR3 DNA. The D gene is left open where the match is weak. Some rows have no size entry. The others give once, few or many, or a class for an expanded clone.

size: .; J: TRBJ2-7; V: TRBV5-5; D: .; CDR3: CASSLNRVEQYF; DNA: TGTGCCAGCAGCTTGAACAGGGTCGAGCAGTACTTC
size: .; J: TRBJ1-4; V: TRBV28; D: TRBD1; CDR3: CASSTYRGTNEKLFF; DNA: TGTGCCAGCAGTACCTACAGGGGAACTAATGAAAAACTGTTTTTT
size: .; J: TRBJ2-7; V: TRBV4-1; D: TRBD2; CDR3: CASSQDRAAAGTSYEQYF; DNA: TGCGCCAGCAGCCAAGACCGGGCTGCAGCGGGAACTTCTTACGAGCAGTACTTC
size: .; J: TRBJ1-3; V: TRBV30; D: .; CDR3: CAWSPSPGNTIYF; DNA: TGTGCCTGGAGTCCTTCCCCTGGAAACACCATATATTTT
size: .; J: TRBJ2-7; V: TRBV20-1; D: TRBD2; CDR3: CSASEGLERPEQYF; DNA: TGCAGTGCTAGTGAGGGACTAGAAAGGCCCGAGCAGTACTTC
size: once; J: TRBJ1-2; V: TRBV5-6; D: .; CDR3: CASSRSEYGYTF; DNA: TGTGCCAGCAGCCGGAGTGAATATGGCTACACCTTC
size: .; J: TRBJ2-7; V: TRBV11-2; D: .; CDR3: CASSLELNSYEQYF; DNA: TGTGCCAGCAGCTTAGAACTGAACTCCTACGAGCAGTACTTC
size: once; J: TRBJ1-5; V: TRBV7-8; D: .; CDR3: CASSPGQTSNQPQHF; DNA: TGTGCCAGCAGCCCAGGGCAAACGAGCAATCAGCCCCAGCATTTT
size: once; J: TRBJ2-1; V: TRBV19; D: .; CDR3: CASSILRNEQFF; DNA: TGTGCCAGTAGTATCCTCCGCAATGAGCAGTTCTTC
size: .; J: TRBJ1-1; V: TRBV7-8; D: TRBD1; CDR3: CASSFTGGRNTEAFF; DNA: TGTGCCAGCAGCTTTACAGGGGGTAGGAACACTGAAGCTTTCTTT
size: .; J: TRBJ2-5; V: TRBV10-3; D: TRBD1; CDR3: CAKSRTGERETQYF; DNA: TGTGCCAAATCCAGGACAGGGGAGCGAGAGACCCAGTACTTC
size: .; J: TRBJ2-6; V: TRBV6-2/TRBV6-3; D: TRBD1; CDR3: CASSYSGQLNVLTF; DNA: TGTGCCAGCAGTTATTCGGGACAGCTCAACGTCCTGACTTTC
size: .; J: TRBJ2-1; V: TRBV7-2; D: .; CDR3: CASSLAQRDEQFF; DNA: TGTGCCAGCAGCTTAGCCCAGAGGGATGAGCAGTTCTTC
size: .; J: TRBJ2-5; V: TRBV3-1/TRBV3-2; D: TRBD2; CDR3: CASSLSGTQETQYF; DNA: TGTGCCAGCAGCCTCAGCGGGACTCAAGAGACCCAGTACTTC
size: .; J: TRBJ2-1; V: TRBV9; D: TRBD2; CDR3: CASSAPGTSGYNEQFF; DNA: TGTGCCAGCAGCGCACCCGGGACTAGCGGATACAATGAGCAGTTCTTC
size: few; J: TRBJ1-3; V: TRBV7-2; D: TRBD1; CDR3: CASSPDRGTGNTIYF; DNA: TGTGCCAGCAGCCCCGACAGGGGGACGGGAAACACCATATATTTT
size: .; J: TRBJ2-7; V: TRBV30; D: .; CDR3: CAWSGESYEQYF; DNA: TGTGCCTGGTCCGGGGAGTCCTACGAGCAGTACTTC
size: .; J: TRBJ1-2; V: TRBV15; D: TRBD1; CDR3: CATSSRESGGQGYGYTF; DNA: TGTGCCACCAGCAGTCGAGAGAGCGGGGGACAGGGCTATGGCTACACCTTC
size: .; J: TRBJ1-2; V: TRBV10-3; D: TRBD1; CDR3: CAISESGGPYGYTF; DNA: TGTGCCATCAGTGAGTCAGGGGGCCCCTATGGCTACACCTTC
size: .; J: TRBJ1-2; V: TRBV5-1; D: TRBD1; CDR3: CASSPTGVNGYTF; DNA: TGCGCCAGCAGCCCGACAGGGGTAAATGGCTACACCTTC
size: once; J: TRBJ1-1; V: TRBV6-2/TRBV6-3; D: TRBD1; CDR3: CASSSGQGGTEAFF; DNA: TGTGCCAGCAGTTCCGGACAGGGAGGTACTGAAGCTTTCTTT
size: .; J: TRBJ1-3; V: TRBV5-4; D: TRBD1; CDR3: CASSLAGGPGNTIYF; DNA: TGTGCCAGCAGCTTGGCAGGGGGCCCTGGAAACACCATATATTTT
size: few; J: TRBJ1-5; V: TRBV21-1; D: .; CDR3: CASSKFGAEQPQHF; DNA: TGTGCCAGCAGCAAGTTTGGGGCAGAGCAGCCCCAGCATTTT
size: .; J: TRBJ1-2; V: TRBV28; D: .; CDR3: CASSKGQGGGYTF; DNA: TGTGCCAGCAGTAAGGGCCAGGGAGGTGGCTACACCTTC
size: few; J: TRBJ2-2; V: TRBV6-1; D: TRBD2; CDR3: CASSDGWEGPGELFF; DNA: TGTGCCAGCAGTGACGGGTGGGAGGGCCCCGGGGAGCTGTTTTTT
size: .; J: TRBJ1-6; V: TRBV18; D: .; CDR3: CASSPSGGLGSPLHF; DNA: TGTGCCAGCTCACCATCCGGGGGGCTGGGGTCACCCCTCCACTTT
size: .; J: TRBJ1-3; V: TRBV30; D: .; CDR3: CAWSPGRGRGNTIYF; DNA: TGTGCCTGGAGTCCCGGCAGGGGAAGGGGAAACACCATATATTTT
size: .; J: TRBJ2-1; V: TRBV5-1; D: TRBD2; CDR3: CASSLVPSGAYNEQFF; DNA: TGCGCCAGCAGCTTGGTCCCTAGCGGGGCCTACAATGAGCAGTTCTTC
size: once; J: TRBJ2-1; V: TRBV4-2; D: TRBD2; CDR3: CASSQDRGLAGRNEQFF; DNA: TGTGCCAGCAGCCAAGATCGGGGACTAGCGGGACGCAATGAGCAGTTCTTC
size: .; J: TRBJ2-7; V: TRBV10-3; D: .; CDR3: CAISELEAGTYEQYF; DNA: TGTGCCATCAGTGAGCTTGAGGCGGGAACCTACGAGCAGTACTTC
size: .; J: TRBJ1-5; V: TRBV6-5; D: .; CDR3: CASSPGIWDQPQHF; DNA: TGTGCCAGCAGCCCAGGGATTTGGGATCAGCCCCAGCATTTT
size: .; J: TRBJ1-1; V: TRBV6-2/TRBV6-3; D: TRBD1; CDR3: CASSPRTGAGNTEAFF; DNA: TGTGCCAGCAGCCCTCGGACAGGGGCCGGGAACACTGAAGCTTTCTTT
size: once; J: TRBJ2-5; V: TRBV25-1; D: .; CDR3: CASSYRSGETQYF; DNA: TGTGCCAGCAGTTATCGGTCGGGAGAGACCCAGTACTTC
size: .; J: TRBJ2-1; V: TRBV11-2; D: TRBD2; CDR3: CASSLLAGTSYNEQFF; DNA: TGTGCCAGCAGCTTATTAGCGGGAACCTCCTACAATGAGCAGTTCTTC
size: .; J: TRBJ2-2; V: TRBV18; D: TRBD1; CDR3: CASSPWGQANTGELFF; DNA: TGTGCCAGCTCACCGTGGGGACAGGCTAACACCGGGGAGCTGTTTTTT
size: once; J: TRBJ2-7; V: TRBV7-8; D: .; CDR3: CASSQAGTAIYEQYF; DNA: TGTGCCAGCAGCCAGGCGGGGACTGCTATCTACGAGCAGTACTTC
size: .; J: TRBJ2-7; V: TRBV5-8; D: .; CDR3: CASSLYLFRDNSYEQYF; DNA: TGTGCCAGCAGCTTGTACCTCTTCCGGGACAACTCCTACGAGCAGTACTTC
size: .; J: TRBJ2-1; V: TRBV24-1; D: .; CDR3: CATSPVLGSSYNEQFF; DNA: TGTGCCACCAGTCCCGTCCTAGGCAGCTCCTACAATGAGCAGTTCTTC
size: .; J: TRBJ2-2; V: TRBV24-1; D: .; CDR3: CATSDLASTGELFF; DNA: TGTGCCACCAGTGATTTGGCGTCCACCGGGGAGCTGTTTTTT
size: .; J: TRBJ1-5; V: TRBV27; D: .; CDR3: CASSPRTVNQPQHF; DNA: TGTGCCAGCAGTCCGAGGACAGTCAATCAGCCCCAGCATTTT
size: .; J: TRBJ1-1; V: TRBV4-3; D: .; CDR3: CASSQGGNTEAFF; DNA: TGCGCCAGCAGCCAGGGGGGGAACACTGAAGCTTTCTTT
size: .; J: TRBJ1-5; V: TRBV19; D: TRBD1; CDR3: CASSLSDRTNQPQHF; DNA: TGTGCCAGTAGTCTCTCGGACAGGACCAATCAGCCCCAGCATTTT
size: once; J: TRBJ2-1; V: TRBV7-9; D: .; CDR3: CASSLGLSSYNEQFF; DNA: TGTGCCAGCAGTTTGGGGCTGAGCTCCTACAATGAGCAGTTCTTC
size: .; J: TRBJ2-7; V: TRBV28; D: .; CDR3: CASSLNGEPYEQYF; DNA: TGTGCCAGCAGTTTAAACGGGGAGCCCTACGAGCAGTACTTC
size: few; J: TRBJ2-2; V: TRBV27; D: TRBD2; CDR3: CASSLLAGGWPGELFF; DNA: TGTGCCAGCAGTCTTCTAGCGGGAGGCTGGCCCGGGGAGCTGTTTTTT
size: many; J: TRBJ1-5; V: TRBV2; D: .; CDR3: CASSDRDSKPQHF; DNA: TGTGCCAGCAGTGACAGGGATAGTAAGCCCCAGCATTTT
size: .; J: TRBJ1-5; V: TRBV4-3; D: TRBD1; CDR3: CASSRTTGVSNQPQHF; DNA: TGCGCCAGCAGCCGAACGACAGGGGTTAGCAATCAGCCCCAGCATTTT
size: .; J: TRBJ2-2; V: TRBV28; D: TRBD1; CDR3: CASSLWDRSTGELFF; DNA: TGTGCCAGCAGTTTATGGGACAGGTCGACCGGGGAGCTGTTTTTT
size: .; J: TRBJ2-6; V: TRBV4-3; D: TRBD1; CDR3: CASSLRTGTGANVLTF; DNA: TGCGCCAGCAGCCTCCGGACAGGGACTGGGGCCAACGTCCTGACTTTC
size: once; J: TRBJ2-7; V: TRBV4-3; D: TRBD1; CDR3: CASSQDRGSYEQYF; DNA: TGCGCCAGCAGCCAGGACAGGGGGTCCTACGAGCAGTACTTC
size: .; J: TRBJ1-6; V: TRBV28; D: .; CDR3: CASMAQVNSPLHF; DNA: TGTGCCAGCATGGCCCAGGTGAATTCACCCCTCCACTTT
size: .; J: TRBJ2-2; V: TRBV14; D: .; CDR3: CASSQDNVGTGELFF; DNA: TGTGCCAGCAGCCAAGACAATGTCGGCACCGGGGAGCTGTTTTTT
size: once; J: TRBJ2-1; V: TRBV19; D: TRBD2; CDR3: CASTTGLAYNEQFF; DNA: TGTGCCAGTACTACGGGACTAGCCTACAATGAGCAGTTCTTC
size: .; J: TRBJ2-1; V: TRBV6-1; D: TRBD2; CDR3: CASSYREESEQFF; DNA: TGTGCCAGCAGTTATCGGGAGGAGAGCGAGCAGTTCTTC
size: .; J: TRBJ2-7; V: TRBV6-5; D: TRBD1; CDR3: CASGGTGRSYEQYF; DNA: TGTGCCAGCGGGGGGACAGGTCGTTCCTACGAGCAGTACTTC
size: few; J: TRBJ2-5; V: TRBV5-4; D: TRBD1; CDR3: CASSLDLIGGETQYF; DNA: TGTGCCAGCAGCTTGGACCTGATAGGGGGCGAGACCCAGTACTTC
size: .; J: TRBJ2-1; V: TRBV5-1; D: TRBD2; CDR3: CASSSSPTLAGGVGQFF; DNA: TGCGCCAGCAGCTCTAGCCCGACTTTAGCGGGAGGAGTCGGGCAGTTCTTC